The 8 T cell receptor beta chains listed next were all sequenced from one sample in a study of shared T cell receptors in the human thymus. Using immunoSEQ multiplex PCR, the repertoire was profiled, and TCRdb retains in-frame clones only, with some absent. This table has roughly 560,000 clones, about 80% appearing once. Another study also made use of these data, one on human thymus T cells.

Sequenced input: thymocytes. Receptors originate from a boy younger than two with a congenital heart defect.

This clone has only one observation. The chain employs TRBV11-3 and TRBJ2-1; D uncertain. The CDR3 runs to 11 residues. Trimming shortened V by 2 bases and J by 7 bases, and 3 bases separated the two germline ends. From germline, CDR1 is SGHNT and CDR2 YENEEA. The CDR3 here is CASSLRNEQFF. In nucleotides, the CDR3 is TGTGCCAGCAGCTTACGGAATGAGCAGTTCTTC.

The chain links TRBV6-1 to TRBJ2-7; D possibly corresponds to TRBD1 (6 bases). Germline CDR1 MNHNS, CDR2 SASEGT. The V gene lost 0 bases and the J gene lost 7 bases, with 10 bases spanning the gap. This CDR3 is 13 amino acids long. The CDR3 reads CASSEALRGEQYF. CDR3 bases: TGTGCCAGCAGTGAAGCGCTGAGGGGGGAGCAGTACTTC.

J is TRBJ2-7 and V is TRBV27, with a tentative D call TRBD1 (6 bases). Trimming stripped 5 bases from V and 2 bases from J, with 13 bases between. There are 14 residues in the CDR3. CDR1 is MNHEY, CDR2 SMNVEV, per germline (reference sequence). In DNA form, the CDR3 reads TGTGCCAGCAGTGACGACAGGAACACCTACGAGCAGTACTTC. Its translation: CASSDDRNTYEQYF.

The chain is built from TRBV29-1 and TRBJ2-1; tentative D call: TRBD2 (7 bases). The CDR3 covers 12 residues. The germline V gene has CDR1 SQVTM and CDR2 ANQGSEA. The chain's CDR3 is CRVPREGVEQFF. In DNA form, the CDR3 reads TGCAGGGTTCCTAGGGAGGGGGTTGAGCAGTTCTTC.

The V gene is TRBV19, the J gene TRBJ2-1; D not certain. CDR1 and CDR2 from the germline V gene are LNHDA and SQIVND (reference sequence). V was cut by 2 bases and J by 8 bases, with 19 bases left in between. This CDR3 has 16 amino acids. CDR3 in amino acids: CASSIRGPLNVDEQFF. In DNA, the CDR3 is TGTGCCAGTAGTATAAGAGGCCCCCTGAATGTAGATGAGCAGTTCTTC.

The chain uses TRBV6-6 and TRBJ2-7; 9 bases are a match to TRBD2. Trimming removed 6 bases from V and 3 bases from J; junction bases left unmatched: 12. The CDR3 is made up of 16 amino acids. The germline V gene has CDR1 MNHNY and CDR2 SVGAGI (reference sequence). The CDR3 sequence is CASSPPVLAGRYEQYF. The CDR3 nucleotides are TGTGCCAGCAGCCCCCCGGTACTAGCGGGCCGCTACGAGCAGTACTTC.

This chain joins TRBV25-1 and TRBJ1-5; 7 bases line up with TRBD1. The CDR3 length is 15 residues. V lost 4 bases, J lost 2 bases, and 5 bases stayed unmatched. The germline V gene encodes CDR1 MGHDK and CDR2 SYGVNS. The CDR3 region is CASSGDSGGNQPQHF. DNA of the CDR3: TGTGCCAGCAGTGGGGACAGTGGGGGCAATCAGCCCCAGCATTTT. Complete variable domain (other parts from reference TRBV25-1 and TRBJ1-5): EADIYQTPRYLVIGTGKKITLECSQTMGHDKMYWYQQDPGMELHLIHYSYGVNSTEKGDLSSESTVSRIRTEHFPLTLESARPSHTSQYLCASSGDSGGNQPQHFGDGTRLSIL.

The V call is TRBV6-5, the J call TRBJ1-5; TRBD1 aligns across 12 bases. CDR1 is MNHEY and CDR2 is SVGAGI in the germline V gene. The length of the CDR3 is 15 residues. The V segment lost 6 bases and the J segment 6 bases; nucleotides outside the gene matches: 6. CDR3 coding DNA: TGTGCCAGCAGCCGGGACAGGGGGCTCGGTCAGCCCCAGCATTTT. Translating it yields CASSRDRGLGQPQHF.